This T cell receptor (beta chain) was captured by sequencing in a study of high-grade serous ovarian cancer treatment subgroups. Study-level background: On average, just over 14,000 reads and 7,000 to 8,000 unique TCR beta rearrangements were obtained per sample. Regarding the study as a whole: Different patients shared almost no repertoire; same-patient tumors shared roughly 0.1 to 0.8. Repertoire analysis covered CDR3 alone, not CDR1 or CDR2. Higher neoantigen levels went with greater TCR clonal relatedness.

Comment on this clone: Its antigen remains unidentified.

After removal of 2 bases from V and 4 bases from J, the junction contained 10 bases not matched to a gene. Germline V gene data show CDR1 as MDHEN and CDR2 as SYDVKM. This CDR3 is 17 amino acids long. Profiled with immunoSEQ multiplex PCR; TCRdb holds only in-frame clones, not every one. The data contain 18,000 or so clones, approximately 77% of them singletons. Tumor samples were obtained before definitive surgery or chemotherapy. The chain has TRBV28 and TRBJ1-2; 10 nucleotides line up with TRBD1. This clonotype was obtained from a human donor with high-grade serous ovarian cancer. The sequencing sample was made of tumor tissue. The CDR3 sequence is CASSLPLSRTGGYGYTF. The CDR3 coding sequence is TGTGCCAGCAGTTTACCGCTCTCCCGGACAGGGGGCTATGGCTACACCTTC.